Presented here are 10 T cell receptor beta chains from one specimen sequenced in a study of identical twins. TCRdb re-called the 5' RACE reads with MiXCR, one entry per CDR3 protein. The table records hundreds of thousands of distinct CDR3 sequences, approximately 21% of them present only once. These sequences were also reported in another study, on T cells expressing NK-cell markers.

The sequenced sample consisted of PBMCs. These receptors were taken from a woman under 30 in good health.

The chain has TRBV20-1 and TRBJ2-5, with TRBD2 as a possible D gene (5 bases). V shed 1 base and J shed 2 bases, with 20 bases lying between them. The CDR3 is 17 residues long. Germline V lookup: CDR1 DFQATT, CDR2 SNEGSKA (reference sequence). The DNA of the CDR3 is TGCAGTGCTAGAGGGTCCGAGAGGCTAGCACCACAAGAGACCCAGTACTTC. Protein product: CSARGSERLAPQETQYF.

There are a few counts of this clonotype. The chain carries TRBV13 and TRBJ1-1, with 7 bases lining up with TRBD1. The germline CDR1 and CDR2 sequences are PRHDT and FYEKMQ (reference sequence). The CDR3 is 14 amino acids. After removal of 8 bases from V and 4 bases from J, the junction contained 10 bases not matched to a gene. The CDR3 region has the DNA TGTGCCAGCGAGCCAGGGGGGATGAGCACTGAAGCTTTCTTT. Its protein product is CASEPGGMSTEAFF.

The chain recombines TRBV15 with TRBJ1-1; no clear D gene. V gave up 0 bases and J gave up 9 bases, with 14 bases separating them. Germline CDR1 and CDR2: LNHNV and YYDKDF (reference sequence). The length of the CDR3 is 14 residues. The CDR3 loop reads CATSRDTGGYKAFF. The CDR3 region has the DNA TGTGCCACCAGCAGAGATACGGGAGGATACAAAGCTTTCTTT.

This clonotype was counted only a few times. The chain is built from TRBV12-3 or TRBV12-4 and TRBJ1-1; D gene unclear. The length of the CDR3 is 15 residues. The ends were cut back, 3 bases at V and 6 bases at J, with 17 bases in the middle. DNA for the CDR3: TGTGCCAGCAGTTTCATGAGAGGAGGGCGCGCTGAAGCTTTCTTT. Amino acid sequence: CASSFMRGGRAEAFF.

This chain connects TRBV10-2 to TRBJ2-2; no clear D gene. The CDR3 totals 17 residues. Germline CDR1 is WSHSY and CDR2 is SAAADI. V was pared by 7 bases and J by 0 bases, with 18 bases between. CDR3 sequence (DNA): TGCGCCAGCACGTACTTGGACCGCCTCGCGAACACCGGGGAGCTGTTTTTT. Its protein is CASTYLDRLANTGELFF.

The DNA of the CDR3 is TGTGCCAGCAGTTTAAGGCACTCCAATGAAAAACTGTTTTTT. As protein: CASSLRHSNEKLFF. This chain uses TRBV12-3 or TRBV12-4 with TRBJ1-4, with D uncertain. The V end lost 2 bases, the J end lost 5 bases, and 9 bases lay between the germline ends. The CDR3 is 14 amino acids.

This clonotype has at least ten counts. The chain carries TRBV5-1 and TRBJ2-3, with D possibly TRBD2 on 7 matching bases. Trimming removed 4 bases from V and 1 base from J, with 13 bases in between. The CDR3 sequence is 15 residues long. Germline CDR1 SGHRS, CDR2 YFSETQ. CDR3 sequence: CASSGRGAGTDTQYF. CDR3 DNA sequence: TGCGCCAGCAGCGGTCGGGGGGCCGGCACAGATACGCAGTATTTT. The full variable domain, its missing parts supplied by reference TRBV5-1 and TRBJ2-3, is KAGVTQTPRYLIKTRGQQVTLSCSPISGHRSVSWYQQTPGQGLQFLFEYFSETQRNKGNFPGRFSGRQFSNSRSEMNVSTLELGDSALYLCASSGRGAGTDTQYFGPGTRLTVL.

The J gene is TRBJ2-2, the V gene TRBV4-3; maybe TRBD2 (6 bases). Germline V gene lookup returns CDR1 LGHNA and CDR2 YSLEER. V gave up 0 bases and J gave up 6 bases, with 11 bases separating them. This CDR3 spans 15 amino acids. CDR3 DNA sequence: TGCGCCAGCAGCCAAGAGTCCCCGGGGGCCGGGGAGCTGTTTTTT. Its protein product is CASSQESPGAGELFF.

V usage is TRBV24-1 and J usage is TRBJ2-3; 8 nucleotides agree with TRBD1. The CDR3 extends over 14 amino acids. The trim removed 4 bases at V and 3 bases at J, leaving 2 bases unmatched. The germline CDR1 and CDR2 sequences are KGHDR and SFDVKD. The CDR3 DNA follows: TGTGCCACCAGTGAGGGGGACAGGACAGATACGCAGTATTTT. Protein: CATSEGDRTDTQYF.

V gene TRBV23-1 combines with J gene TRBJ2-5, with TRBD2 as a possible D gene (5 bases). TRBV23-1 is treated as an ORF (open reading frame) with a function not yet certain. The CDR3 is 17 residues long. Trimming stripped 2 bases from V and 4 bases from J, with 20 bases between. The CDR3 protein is CASSQKKGGDARETQYF. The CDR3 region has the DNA TGCGCCAGCAGTCAAAAAAAAGGAGGTGATGCCCGAGAGACCCAGTACTTC.